This entry describes one T cell receptor beta chain. The data are from a study of cytomegalovirus exposure and HLA in healthy donors. Both 60 Vbeta primers and 13 Jbeta primers went into the PCR. Produced via immunoSEQ multiplex PCR; TCRdb's table is partial and in-frame only. This sample yields approximately 120,000 clones, of which 60% to 85% are seen a single time; approximately 12% belongs to the top ten. This CDR3 has 16 residues. V was pared by 5 bases and J by 4 bases, with 19 bases between. Per the germline V gene, CDR1 is SGHTA and CDR2 is FQGNSA. The chain uses TRBV7-2 and TRBJ2-3, with D perhaps TRBD1 (6 bases). Sample: PBMCs. The receptor was isolated from a woman aged 40 to 55 in good health and CMV-seropositive. The CDR3 bases are TGTGCCAGCAGCCCAACTCTAGGGGGTGGGGCAGATACGCAGTATTTT. As protein: CASSPTLGGGADTQYF.